The clone carrying this T cell receptor beta chain was seen ten or more times. The data originate from a study of T cells in Graves' hyperthyroidism and ophthalmopathy. Study overall: Prior to any treatment, at the point of initial diagnosis, peripheral blood was collected.

Those patients with uncontrolled infection, other autoimmune disease, pregnancy or lactation were excluded. Diagnoses were made from clinical symptoms, serum measures (thyroxine and TRAb), thyroid ultrasound and orbital computed tomography. V lost 5 bases and J lost 4, with 5 bases in between. The CDR3 spans 12 residues. From RNA transcripts, TCR beta CDR3 regions were amplified. A set of HTBI primers served as the primers for a first-round RT-PCR of the TCR CDR3. One entry per CDR3 protein, called by TCRdb with MiXCR from the multiplex PCR reads. The table includes hundreds of thousands of distinct CDR3 sequences, 14% to 15% detected once.

Material for sequencing was blood. The rearrangement joins TRBV12-3 or TRBV12-4 to TRBJ2-2; D is uncertain. The receptor was derived from a woman in her 40s with Graves' ophthalmopathy. The CDR3 DNA sequence: TGTGCCAGCAGTCCACCCACCGGGGAGCTGTTTTTT. Encoded protein: CASSPPTGELFF.